Below are 20 T cell receptor beta chains sequenced from a single sample in a study of OX40 agonist ivuxolimab in advanced cancers. Generated by immunoSEQ multiplex PCR, the TCRdb table keeps only in-frame clones and is missing some. The sample contains 15,000 to 20,000 clones, just under 80% of which appear only once. The sequences come from CD4+ or CD8+ T cells sorted from blood, collected in a trial of the OX40 agonist ivuxolimab. The source is an adult with an advanced solid tumor such as melanoma, head and neck, liver or kidney cancer.

On this clone itself: The identical CDR3 is also encoded by other nucleotide sequences in the sample. The rearrangement joins TRBV6-5 to TRBJ2-3; D ambiguous. V dropped 9 bases and J dropped 5 bases, with 6 bases sitting between them. The germline V gene encodes CDR1 MNHEY and CDR2 SVGAGI. The CDR3 runs to 10 residues. In DNA, the CDR3 is TGTGCCAGTGTGGGAGATACGCAGTATTTT. Translated, it gives CASVGDTQYF.

CDR3 sequence: CASSLPLARVYNEQFF. DNA for the CDR3: TGCGCCAGCAGCTTGCCACTAGCGAGAGTCTACAATGAGCAGTTCTTC. This chain connects TRBV5-1 to TRBJ2-1; TRBD2 agrees at 7 bases. J was trimmed by 3 bases and V by 1 base; bases with no gene match: 7. Per the germline V gene, CDR1 is SGHRS and CDR2 is YFSETQ. The CDR3 is 16 residues long.

V usage is TRBV7-9 and J usage is TRBJ2-1; D call uncertain. The CDR3 is made up of 15 amino acids. Looked up from germline, CDR1 is SEHNR and CDR2 is FQNEAQ (reference sequence). Trimming cost V 1 base and J 9 bases, with 16 bases left between them. This CDR3 reads CASSLVTRALGEQFF. CDR3 coding DNA: TGTGCCAGCAGCTTAGTGACTCGCGCATTGGGTGAGCAGTTCTTC.

The genes are TRBV5-1 and TRBJ2-7; D is unclear. The CDR3 has 15 residues. Germline CDR1 is SGHRS and CDR2 is YFSETQ. V was trimmed by 3 bases and J by 2 bases, leaving 15 bases between them. CDR3 protein: CASSSTALTAYEQYF. CDR3 nucleotides: TGCGCCAGCAGCTCTACAGCCCTTACAGCCTACGAGCAGTACTTC.

The chain recombines TRBV7-8 with TRBJ2-1; D is undetermined. The CDR3 sequence is 19 residues long. Germline V gene lookup returns CDR1 SGHVS and CDR2 FQNEAQ. Trimming pared 1 base from V and 2 bases from J, leaving 21 bases between. The CDR3 spells CASSLEVGRGEIPYNEQFF. The DNA of the CDR3 is TGTGCCAGCAGCTTAGAAGTCGGGCGCGGAGAGATTCCCTACAATGAGCAGTTCTTC.

The chain is built from TRBV6-5 and TRBJ1-1, with unresolved D. The germline V gene encodes CDR1 MNHEY and CDR2 SVGAGI. The CDR3 is 15 amino acids. The germline V and J ends were trimmed by 2 bases and 2 bases, with 12 bases remaining between them. The CDR3 sequence: CASSYPIGVNTEAFF. DNA of the CDR3: TGTGCCAGCAGTTACCCCATCGGGGTAAACACTGAAGCTTTCTTT.

This clone was recorded only once. V gene TRBV9 combines with J gene TRBJ2-2, with D hard to call. Germline V gene lookup returns CDR1 SGDLS and CDR2 YYNGEE. This CDR3 has 13 amino acids. The V and J ends lost 0 bases and 4 bases respectively, with 4 bases between them. The CDR3 DNA is TGTGCCAGCAGCGTAGGTGGCACCGGGGAGCTGTTTTTT. Its protein product is CASSVGGTGELFF.

This sequence joins TRBV4-1 and TRBJ1-2; D unclear. With 0 bases removed from V and 2 bases from J, the gap between germline ends came to 10 bases. The length of the CDR3 is 15 residues. The V gene's germline CDR1 is MGHRA and CDR2 YSYEKL. CDR3 nucleotides: TGCGCCAGCAGCCAAGAGGCCGGAGACAACTATGGCTACACCTTC. This sequence encodes CASSQEAGDNYGYTF.

As regards this clone: The sample holds other DNA sequences that translate to the same CDR3. The V gene is TRBV19, the J gene TRBJ2-3; D may be TRBD1 (5 bases). CDR1 LNHDA and CDR2 SQIVND come from the germline V gene (reference sequence). V lost 1 base and J 5 bases, leaving 7 bases between the germline ends. The CDR3 length is 13 residues. The DNA for the CDR3 is TGTGCCAGTAGTATAGTTAGGGGAGATACGCAGTATTTT. Its translation is CASSIVRGDTQYF. Supplemented by reference TRBV19 and TRBJ2-3, the full variable domain reads DGGITQSPKYLFRKEGQNVTLSCEQNLNHDAMYWYRQDPGQGLRLIYYSQIVNDFQKGDIAEGYSVSREKKESFPLTVTSAQKNPTAFYLCASSIVRGDTQYFGPGTRLTVL.

This clone was recorded a few times. The J gene is TRBJ2-1, the V gene TRBV11-1; D may be TRBD1 (8 bases). The V gene lost 4 bases and the J gene lost 9 bases, with 19 bases spanning the gap. CDR3 length: 15 residues. Germline V gene data show CDR1 as SGHAT and CDR2 as FQDESV (reference sequence). The DNA for the CDR3 is TGTGCCAGCAGCTCGGCGGGGGAGACAGGGGTTGAGCAGTTCTTC. It translates to CASSSAGETGVEQFF.

The chain recombines TRBV19 with TRBJ1-1; D unresolved. V was trimmed by 2 bases and J by 0 bases, leaving 4 bases between them. This CDR3 comprises 13 residues. The V gene's germline CDR1 is LNHDA and CDR2 SQIVND (reference sequence). The CDR3 nucleotides are TGTGCCAGTAGTATAACAATGAACACTGAAGCTTTCTTT. Its protein is CASSITMNTEAFF.

In DNA form, the CDR3 reads TGTGCCAGCAGCTCCGGGACAGGTACGGAGCCTGGCTATGGCTACACCTTC. Translation: CASSSGTGTEPGYGYTF. The chain has TRBV7-9 and TRBJ1-2, with 8 bases identical to TRBD1. The CDR3 runs to 17 residues. The V gene end was trimmed by 4 bases and the J gene end by 4 bases; junction bases not matched to a gene: 14. Germline CDR1 reads SEHNR; CDR2 reads FQNEAQ (reference sequence).

The V gene is TRBV27, the J gene TRBJ2-3, with 10 nucleotides matching TRBD1. V shed 5 bases and J 3 bases; nucleotides not matched to a gene: 11. Germline assignment: CDR1 MNHEY and CDR2 SMNVEV (reference sequence). This CDR3 spans 17 amino acids. CDR3 amino acids: CASSQPRDRGFTDTQYF. For the CDR3, the DNA is TGTGCCAGCAGTCAACCCCGGGACAGGGGTTTTACAGATACGCAGTATTTT.

The chain combines TRBV14 with TRBJ2-6, with a tentative D call TRBD1 (5 bases). The V and J ends lost 1 base and 0 bases respectively, with 7 bases between them. Germline lookup yields CDR1 SGHDN and CDR2 FVKESK. The CDR3 is 16 residues long. The DNA of the CDR3 is TGTGCCAGCAGCCAAGGGACACCCTCTGGGGCCAACGTCCTGACTTTC. Translating gives CASSQGTPSGANVLTF.

This rearrangement joins TRBV7-8 to TRBJ2-5, with TRBD2 identical over 9 bases. V lost 5 bases and J lost 2; bases outside the gene matches: 6. The CDR3 covers 15 residues. Germline V gene sequence: CDR1 SGHVS, CDR2 FQNEAQ. The CDR3 nucleotides read TGTGCCAGCAGCCATCCTAGCGGGATGCAAGAGACCCAGTACTTC. It is translated as CASSHPSGMQETQYF.

V gene TRBV11-3 combines with J gene TRBJ2-1; TRBD1 agrees at 7 bases. Germline CDR1 SGHNT, CDR2 YENEEA. CDR3 length: 14 amino acids. J lost 7 bases, V lost 1 base, and 4 bases had no gene match. The DNA for the CDR3 is TGTGCCAGCAGCTTAGTACAGGGGAGTAATGAGCAGTTCTTC. Translation gives CASSLVQGSNEQFF.

The chain employs TRBV19 and TRBJ1-1; D is undetermined. Germline V CDR1 and CDR2: LNHDA, SQIVND (reference sequence). V was clipped by 3 bases and J by 0 bases, with 8 bases between them. This CDR3 is 14 amino acids long. CDR3 nucleotide sequence: TGTGCCAGTAGTATCAGTTACATGAACACTGAAGCTTTCTTT. Translation: CASSISYMNTEAFF.

The J gene is TRBJ1-1, the V gene TRBV10-3; possible D gene TRBD1, 5 bases. The V and J ends lost 2 bases and 7 bases respectively, with 14 bases between them. Germline lookup yields CDR1 ENHRY and CDR2 SYGVKD. The length of the CDR3 is 14 residues. The CDR3 region is CAISEGKGQVEAFF. CDR3 in DNA: TGTGCCATCAGTGAGGGGAAGGGGCAGGTTGAAGCTTTCTTT.

The CDR3 DNA reads as TGCGCCAGCAGCTCCTACAGGGGCTACGAGCAGTACTTC. Its protein product is CASSSYRGYEQYF. V is TRBV4-3 and J is TRBJ2-7, with 7 bases aligning to TRBD1. This CDR3 contains 13 residues. J gave up 3 bases and V 5 bases, and 4 bases lay outside the gene matches. CDR1 is LGHNA, CDR2 YSLEER, per germline.

The rearrangement joins TRBV19 to TRBJ1-1; a possible D gene is TRBD1 (6 bases). V was shortened by 6 bases and J by 3 bases, with 20 bases between the two germline ends. In germline, CDR1 is LNHDA, CDR2 SQIVND (reference sequence). The CDR3 spans 16 residues. The DNA for the CDR3 is TGTGCCAGTAGGAACCTCTACAGGGACGAGGACACTGAAGCTTTCTTT. Its translation is CASRNLYRDEDTEAFF.